The entry below describes one TCR beta chain. This clonotype was observed a few times. What antigen it recognizes has not been identified. Base qualities are missing; no much larger clone stands one base away. The data were obtained in a study of CD8 T cells in ankylosing spondylitis (dated by TCRdb to about 2017). Regarding the study in general: The study set out to find disease-linked TCR variants by profiling T cell receptor beta repertoires in ankylosing spondylitis patients and healthy donors. The full study cohort comprised 20 to 25 ankylosing spondylitis patients and 85 to 120 healthy donors. Peripheral blood was sampled, and synovial fluid was also collected from ankylosing spondylitis patients. General conclusions and limits of the study: A TCR beta motif of several highly homologous amino acid variants appeared characteristic of blood from ankylosing spondylitis patients. Some TCR beta motif variants had previously been reported in synovial fluid and blood of reactive arthritis patients, which suggested common disease-initiation mechanisms. Significant enrichment of the disease-linked clones was reported in matched synovial fluid samples from ankylosing spondylitis patients. The disease-linked clones had a CD8+ phenotype and were found at relatively low frequencies in peripheral blood.

Data came from an Illumina HiSeq 2500. Quantitative 5'-RACE with molecular barcodes was the method used to prepare the TCR beta libraries. The paper's processing steps were these. A new computational method, built on a probabilistic model of VDJ rearrangement, was used to identify disease-linked TCR variants. The public reads were reanalyzed by TCRdb: fastp trimming at Q25, MiXCR alignment, in-frame beta chains only. Rows with one shared CDR3 protein collapse into an entry with the most common genes and DNA. The authors' filters were not applied to this entry. This sample holds 150,000 to 200,000 distinct CDR3 sequences; approximately 16% were observed only once. Jointly, the top ten make up about 7.6% of the sample. Cut back by 5 bases and 2 bases, the V and J ends lie 12 bases apart. From its cysteine to its phenylalanine, the CDR3 spans 14 amino acids. Only the CDR3 region is kept as DNA, spanning 42 bases read in frame from base 1. The germline V gene encodes CDR1 SGHTA and CDR2 FQGNSA.

This TCR was recovered from a male donor with ankylosing spondylitis or in good health (not recorded which). The sequence joins TRBV7-2 to TRBJ1-2, with no reliable assignment of the D segment. The sample was blood, either unsorted or a sorted T cell fraction (not recorded which). The DNA is as follows: TGTGCCAGCAGCCTTTCCGGAACAAACTATGGCTACACCTTC. Its translation is CASSLSGTNYGYTF.